Ten or more counts support the clone carrying this T cell receptor beta chain. What it recognizes is unknown. This record comes from a study of early T cells in non-severe SARS-CoV-2 infection. Study-wide context: Unsorted whole-blood RNA was sequenced in bulk, leaving chains unpaired. Whole-study results and caveats: Sequences matched to VDJdb favored anti-spike CD8 responses, while private and CD4 specificities were missed.

V lost 1 base, J lost 3 bases, and 13 bases lay in between. There are 16 residues in the CDR3. Germline V gene data show CDR1 as LGHNA and CDR2 as YNFKEQ. TCRdb used MiXCR to reprocess the 5' RACE reads, holding one entry per CDR3 protein. The repertoire holds approximately 50,000 distinct CDR3 sequences, with about 10% as singletons. Material for sequencing was whole blood. This sequence originates from an adult who was a healthcare worker with PCR-confirmed SARS-CoV-2 infection or an uninfected control (not recorded which). V usage is TRBV4-2 and J usage is TRBJ2-4; D is uncertain. CDR3 coding DNA: TGTGCCAGCAGCCAAGTGTCCCCCGACCTCAAAAACATTCAGTACTTC. Translation gives CASSQVSPDLKNIQYF.